This TCR beta chain was captured in a study of T cell responses to AZD1222 COVID-19 vaccine. Deletions cut 1 base from V and 8 bases from J, with 5 bases between. Germline CDR1 and CDR2: DFQATT and SNEGSKA (reference sequence). The CDR3 covers 10 residues. This clone was counted only a few times. Using immunoSEQ multiplex PCR, the repertoire was profiled, and TCRdb retains in-frame clones only, with some absent. The sample includes some 140,000 clones, 80% to 90% seen only once; the top ten take 5.5% to 6%. The sequence was obtained from an adult in good health. Material: peripheral blood, obtained on day 0 of MenACWY control vaccination. The chain combines TRBV20-1 with TRBJ1-1; no firm D call. The CDR3 reads CSARAEEAFF. The CDR3 nucleotides read TGCAGTGCTAGAGCGGAGGAAGCTTTCTTT.